The present entry profiles one T cell receptor (beta chain) with its context. Its cognate antigen is unknown. The sample contains more than one DNA sequence encoding this CDR3. Indicated time point: baseline pretreatment blood. Indicated treatment: 15 Gy SBRT to primary tumor, nephrectomy 4 weeks later. The tumor was a clear cell renal cell carcinoma. Trimming removed 3 bases from V and 2 bases from J, with 11 bases in between. There are 14 residues in the CDR3. Germline CDR1 and CDR2: LNHDA and SQIVND (reference sequence). The data derive from a study of radiation and T cells in renal cell carcinoma. The overall study: Nephrectomy followed 15 Gy stereotactic body radiation by 4 weeks. Study-wide results and limits: No pretreatment tumor biopsies were available for baseline clonotypes. From baseline, blood top tumor clonotypes peaked at 2 weeks post-radiation.

TCRdb keeps only in-frame clones here, not all; method: immunoSEQ multiplex PCR. Here the sample spans some 150,000 clones, about 88% being singletons. The chain combines TRBV19 with TRBJ2-7; perhaps TRBD1 as D (5 bases). The sequence was collected from a woman aged 45-65 years with renal cell carcinoma. Sequenced here: blood, sampled from a patient whose treatment included radiotherapy and nephrectomy. Here the CDR3 reads CASSIQGGPYEQYF. The CDR3 region has the DNA TGTGCCAGTAGTATTCAGGGTGGCCCCTACGAGCAGTACTTC.